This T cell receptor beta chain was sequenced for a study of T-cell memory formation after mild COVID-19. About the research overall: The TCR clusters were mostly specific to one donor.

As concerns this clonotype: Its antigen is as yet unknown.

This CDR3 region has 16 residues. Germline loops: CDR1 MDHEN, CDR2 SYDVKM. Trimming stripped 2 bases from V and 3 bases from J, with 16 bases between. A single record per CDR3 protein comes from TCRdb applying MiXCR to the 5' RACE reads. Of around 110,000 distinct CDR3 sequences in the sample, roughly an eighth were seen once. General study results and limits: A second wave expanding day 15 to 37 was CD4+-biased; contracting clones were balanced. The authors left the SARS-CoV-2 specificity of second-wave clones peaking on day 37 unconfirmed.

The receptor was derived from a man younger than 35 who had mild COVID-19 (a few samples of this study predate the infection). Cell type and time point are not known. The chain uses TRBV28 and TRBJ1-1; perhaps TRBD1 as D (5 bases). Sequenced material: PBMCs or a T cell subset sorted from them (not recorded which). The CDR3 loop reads CASSLKYGQGDTEAFF. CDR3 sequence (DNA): TGTGCCAGCAGTTTAAAGTATGGTCAGGGCGACACTGAAGCTTTCTTT.